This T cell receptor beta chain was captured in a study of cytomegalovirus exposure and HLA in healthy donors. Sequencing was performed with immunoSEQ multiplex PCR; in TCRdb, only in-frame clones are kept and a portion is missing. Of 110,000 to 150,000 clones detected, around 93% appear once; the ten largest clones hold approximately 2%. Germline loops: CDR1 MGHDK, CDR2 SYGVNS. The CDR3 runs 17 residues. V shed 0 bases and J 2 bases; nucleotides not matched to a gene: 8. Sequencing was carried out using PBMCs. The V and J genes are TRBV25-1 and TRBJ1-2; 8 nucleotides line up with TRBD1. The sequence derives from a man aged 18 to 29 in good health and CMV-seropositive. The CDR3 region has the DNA TGTGCCAGCAGTGAATATGGCGGACAGGGAAGGAACTATGGCTACACCTTC. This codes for CASSEYGGQGRNYGYTF.